What follows are 9 T cell receptor beta chains derived from one specimen sequenced in a study of T-cell memory formation after mild COVID-19. MiXCR, run by TCRdb on the 5' RACE reads, gives a single entry per CDR3 protein. The data contain more than 10,000 distinct CDR3 sequences, under 20% of them singletons. The sample taken for sequencing was PBMCs or a T cell subset sorted from them (not recorded which). The receptors originated from a man between 18 and 35 years old who had mild COVID-19 (a few samples of this study predate the infection). Cell type and time point are not known.

This clonotype came up many times. The genes are TRBV7-6 and TRBJ2-7, with 8 bases aligning to TRBD1. The germline gives CDR1 SGHVS, CDR2 FNYEAQ. The CDR3 has 14 residues. Trimming at V came to 5 bases and at J to 6 bases, leaving 9 bases not matched to a gene. CDR3 sequence reads: CASSGSTGAGEQYF. The CDR3 DNA sequence: TGTGCCAGCAGCGGATCGACAGGGGCGGGCGAGCAGTACTTC. The full variable domain, with the rest looked up from reference TRBV7-6 and TRBJ2-7, is GAGVSQSPRYKVTKRGQDVALRCDPISGHVSLYWYRQALGQGPEFLTYFNYEAQQDKSGLPNDRFSAERPEGSISTLTIQRTEQRDSAMYRCASSGSTGAGEQYFGPGTRLTVT.

J is TRBJ1-1 and V is TRBV12-3 or TRBV12-4; D not certain. This CDR3 comprises 10 residues. The ends were cut back, 8 bases at V and 6 bases at J, with 7 bases in the middle. The chain's CDR3 is CASAWSEAFF. The CDR3 DNA sequence: TGTGCCAGCGCGTGGTCTGAAGCTTTCTTT.

This clonotype occurred many times. The chain couples TRBV2 to TRBJ2-2; D gene uncertain. The germline gives CDR1 SNHLY, CDR2 FYNNEI. V was pared by 8 bases and J by 6 bases, with 13 bases between. The CDR3 spans 13 residues. The CDR3 is CASGPGRAGELFF. The DNA for the CDR3 is TGTGCCAGCGGCCCGGGCCGGGCCGGGGAGCTGTTTTTT.

This clonotype was observed a handful of times. The rearrangement links TRBV28 to TRBJ1-6; D gene unclear. This CDR3 has 13 residues. CDR1 and CDR2 from the germline V gene are MDHEN and SYDVKM. The germline V and J ends were trimmed by 4 bases and 8 bases, with 9 bases remaining between them. This CDR3 reads CASSWPSDSPLHF. In DNA form, the CDR3 reads TGTGCCAGCAGTTGGCCCAGTGATTCACCCCTCCACTTT. The full variable domain, with the rest looked up from reference TRBV28 and TRBJ1-6, is DVKVTQSSRYLVKRTGEKVFLECVQDMDHENMFWYRQDPGLGLRLIYFSYDVKMKEKGDIPEGYSVSREKKERFSLILESASTNQTSMYLCASSWPSDSPLHFGNGTRLTVT.

This clonotype was observed a few times. The V call is TRBV29-1, the J call TRBJ2-5, with D possibly TRBD1 on 6 matching bases. This CDR3 contains 12 residues. Trimming removed 4 bases at V and 2 bases at J, with 8 bases between. Germline-derived CDR1 and CDR2 are SQVTM and ANQGSEA. CDR3 sequence reads: CSVADRQETQYF. The DNA for the CDR3 is TGCAGCGTTGCGGACAGACAAGAGACCCAGTACTTC.

The J gene is TRBJ2-1, the V gene TRBV7-6; 8 bases map to TRBD2. CDR1 and CDR2 (germline): SGHVS, FNYEAQ. J was trimmed by 0 bases and V by 3 bases; bases with no gene match: 1. This CDR3 contains 15 residues. The CDR3 is CASSFSGGSYNEQFF. In DNA, the CDR3 is TGTGCCAGCAGCTTCAGCGGGGGCTCCTACAATGAGCAGTTCTTC.

This clonotype came up many times. The J gene is TRBJ1-1, the V gene TRBV6-2 or TRBV6-3; tentative D call: TRBD1 (5 bases). Trimming cost V 0 bases and J 5 bases, with 25 bases left between them. CDR3 size: 19 residues. In germline, CDR1 is MNHEY, CDR2 SVGEGT. In nucleotides, the CDR3 is TGTGCCAGCAGTTACTCGATTCTCGCGTCGGGGGTCGAGTTTACTGAAGCTTTCTTT. Protein product: CASSYSILASGVEFTEAFF.

This clonotype was counted between two and nine times. The chain combines TRBV19 with TRBJ1-1, with D possibly being TRBD1 (5 bases). The length of the CDR3 is 13 residues. V lost 6 bases and J lost 1, with 9 bases in between. In germline, CDR1 is LNHDA, CDR2 SQIVND (reference sequence). CDR3 nucleotides: TGTGCCAGTAGCCCGGGGGGGAACACTGAAGCTTTCTTT. This translates into CASSPGGNTEAFF.

This clonotype showed up many times. The rearrangement uses TRBV20-1 and TRBJ2-7; maybe TRBD2 (6 bases). The CDR3 contains 13 residues. Trimming took off 4 bases at V and 4 bases at J, with 14 bases between the two ends. Germline lookup yields CDR1 DFQATT and CDR2 SNEGSKA (reference sequence). The CDR3 loop reads CSAILANRYEQYF. CDR3 DNA sequence: TGCAGTGCTATTCTAGCGAATCGGTACGAGCAGTACTTC.